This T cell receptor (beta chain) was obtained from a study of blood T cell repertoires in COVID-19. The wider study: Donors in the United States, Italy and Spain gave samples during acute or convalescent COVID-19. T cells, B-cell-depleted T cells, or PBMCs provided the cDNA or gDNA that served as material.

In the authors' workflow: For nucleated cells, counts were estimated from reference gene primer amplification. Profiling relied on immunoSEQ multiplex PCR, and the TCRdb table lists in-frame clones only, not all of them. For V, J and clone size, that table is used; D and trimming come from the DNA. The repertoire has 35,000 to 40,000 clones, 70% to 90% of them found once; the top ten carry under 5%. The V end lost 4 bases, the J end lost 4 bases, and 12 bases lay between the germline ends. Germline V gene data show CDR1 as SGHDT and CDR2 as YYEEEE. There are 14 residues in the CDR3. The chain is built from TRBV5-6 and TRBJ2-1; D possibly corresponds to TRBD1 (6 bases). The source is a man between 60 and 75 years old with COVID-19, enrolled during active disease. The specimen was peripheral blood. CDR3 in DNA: TGTGCCAGCAGCCCCGGGACAATATACAATGAGCAGTTCTTC. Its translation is CASSPGTIYNEQFF.